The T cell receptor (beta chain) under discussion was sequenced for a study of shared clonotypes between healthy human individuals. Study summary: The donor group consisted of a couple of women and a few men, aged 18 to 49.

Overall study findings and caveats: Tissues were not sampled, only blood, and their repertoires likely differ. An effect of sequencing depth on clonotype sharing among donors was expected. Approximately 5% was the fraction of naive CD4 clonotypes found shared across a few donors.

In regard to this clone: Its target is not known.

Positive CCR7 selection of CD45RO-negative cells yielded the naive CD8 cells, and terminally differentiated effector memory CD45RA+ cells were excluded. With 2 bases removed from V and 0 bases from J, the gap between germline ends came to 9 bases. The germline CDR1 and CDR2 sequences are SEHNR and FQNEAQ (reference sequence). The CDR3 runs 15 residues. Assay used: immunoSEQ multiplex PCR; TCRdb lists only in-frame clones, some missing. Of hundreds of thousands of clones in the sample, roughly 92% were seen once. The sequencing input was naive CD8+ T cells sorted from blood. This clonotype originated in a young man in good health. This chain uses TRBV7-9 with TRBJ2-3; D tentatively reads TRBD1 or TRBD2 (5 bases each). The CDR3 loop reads CASSLIGGSTDTQYF. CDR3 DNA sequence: TGTGCCAGCAGCTTAATTGGGGGTAGCACAGATACGCAGTATTTT.